At least ten counts were recorded for the clone carrying this TCR beta chain. Its antigen remains unidentified. The source of the sample is a study of identical twins. Notes on the study in general: Out-of-frame sharing of TCR alpha in monozygotic twins was underestimated by models.

One entry per CDR3 protein, called by TCRdb with MiXCR from the 5' RACE reads. In the table there are more than 350,000 distinct CDR3 sequences, 8.5% to 10% of which are singletons. This CDR3 comprises 11 residues. Trimming left V 9 bases short and J 6 bases short, with 10 bases between. Germline V gene sequence: CDR1 KGHDR, CDR2 SFDVKD. Sequenced material: naive T cells sorted from blood. The chain recombines TRBV24-1 with TRBJ1-2; D is possibly TRBD1 (5 bases). The TCR sequence derives from a woman in her forties or fifties in good health. The CDR3 is CATFPGHGYTF. Here the CDR3 DNA reads TGTGCCACCTTTCCAGGGCATGGCTACACCTTC.